This T cell receptor (beta chain) was recovered during a study of T cell clones after liver transplantation. As for the study in general: A pre-transplant mixed lymphocyte reaction with TCRbeta sequencing defined graft-donor-reactive clones followed in post-transplant blood.

Sorting of unstimulated PBMCs yielded separate CD3+CD4+ and CD3+CD8+ fractions. This CDR3 contains 16 residues. Germline CDR1 SGHTA, CDR2 FQGTGA. J gave up 13 bases and V 0 bases, and 6 bases lay outside the gene matches. Profiled with immunoSEQ multiplex PCR; TCRdb holds only in-frame clones, not every one. The sample yields several thousand clones, roughly 78% seen once. The source of this sequence is a human patient who received a liver transplant. Some T cells may have come from the graft donor. The chain is built from TRBV7-3 and TRBJ2-1, with 16 bases identical to TRBD2. The sequencing here drew on CD8+ T cells from blood, taken 24 months after liver transplant. The chain's CDR3 is CASSLTGLAGGPNQFF. CDR3 nucleotide sequence: TGTGCCAGCAGCTTAACGGGACTAGCGGGAGGGCCGAACCAGTTCTTC.